This T cell receptor (beta chain) was documented in a study of blood T cell repertoires in COVID-19. Within the sample, this clone is medium-sized (0.01 to 0.1%). Trimming took 6 bases from V and 0 from J, leaving 12 bases between them. CDR1 and CDR2 from the germline V gene are MNHEY and SVGAGI. The CDR3 is made up of 14 amino acids. Source study methods: Amplification of reference gene primers provided the estimated nucleated cell counts. TCRdb's table, derived via immunoSEQ multiplex PCR, lists solely in-frame clones and lacks some. V and J calls and clone size follow that table, whereas D and trimming were derived from the DNA. The sample has roughly 46,000 clones, 80% to 90% seen once; the top ten hold approximately 15%.

J is TRBJ2-7 and V is TRBV6-5; the D gene is possibly TRBD1 (6 bases). Sequenced input: peripheral blood. This clonotype originated in a human donor in a cohort sampled during active COVID-19. As DNA, the CDR3 is TGTGCCAGCAGACAGGGTAGGAGCTCCTACGAGCAGTACTTC. The encoded protein is CASRQGRSSYEQYF.